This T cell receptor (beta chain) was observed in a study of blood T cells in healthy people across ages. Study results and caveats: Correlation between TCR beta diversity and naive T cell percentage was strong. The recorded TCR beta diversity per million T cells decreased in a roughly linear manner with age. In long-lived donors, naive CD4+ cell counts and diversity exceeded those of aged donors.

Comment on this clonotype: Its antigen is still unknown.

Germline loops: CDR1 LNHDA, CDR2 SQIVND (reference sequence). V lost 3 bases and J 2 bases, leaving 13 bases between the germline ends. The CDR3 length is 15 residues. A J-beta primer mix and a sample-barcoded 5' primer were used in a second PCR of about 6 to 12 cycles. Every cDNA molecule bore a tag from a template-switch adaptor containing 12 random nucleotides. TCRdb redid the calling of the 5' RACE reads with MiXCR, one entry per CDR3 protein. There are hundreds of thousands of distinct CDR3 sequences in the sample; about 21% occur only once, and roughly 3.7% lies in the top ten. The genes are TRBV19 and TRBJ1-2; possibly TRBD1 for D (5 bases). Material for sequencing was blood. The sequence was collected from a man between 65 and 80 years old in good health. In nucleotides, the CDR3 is TGTGCCAGTAGTATTCGACCGGGGGGAAACTATGGCTACACCTTC. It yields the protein CASSIRPGGNYGYTF. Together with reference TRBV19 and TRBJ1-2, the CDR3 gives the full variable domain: DGGITQSPKYLFRKEGQNVTLSCEQNLNHDAMYWYRQDPGQGLRLIYYSQIVNDFQKGDIAEGYSVSREKKESFPLTVTSAQKNPTAFYLCASSIRPGGNYGYTFGSGTRLTVV.